The 5 T cell receptor beta chains listed next were all sequenced from one sample in a study of identical twins. One entry per CDR3 protein results from TCRdb running MiXCR on the 5' RACE reads. There are under 800,000 distinct CDR3 sequences in the sample; 21% occur only once, and over 4% lies in the top ten. This sample was shared with a second study, whose subject was T cells expressing NK-cell markers.

Sequenced material: PBMCs. Receptors were obtained from a woman younger than 35 in good health.

The chain is built from TRBV5-1 and TRBJ2-2, with D possibly TRBD2 on 5 matching bases. The ends were cut back, 7 bases at V and 4 bases at J, with 14 bases in the middle. In germline, CDR1 is SGHRS, CDR2 YFSETQ. This CDR3 is built from 14 residues. CDR3 in DNA: TGCGCCAGCCAAGACTATATGGGCACCGGGGAGCTGTTTTTT. Residues: CASQDYMGTGELFF.

There are a few counts of this clonotype. The V call is TRBV7-9, the J call TRBJ1-4; D uncertain. Germline V gene data show CDR1 as SEHNR and CDR2 as FQNEAQ (reference sequence). The CDR3 extends over 14 amino acids. V lost 5 bases and J lost 7, with 14 bases in between. As DNA, the CDR3 is TGTGCCAGCAGCCGAGACATCGGAGGTGAAAAACTGTTTTTT. It encodes CASSRDIGGEKLFF. Combining the CDR3 with reference TRBV7-9 and TRBJ1-4 gives the whole variable domain DTGVSQNPRHKITKRGQNVTFRCDPISEHNRLYWYRQTLGQGPEFLTYFQNEAQLEKSRLLSDRFSAERPKGSFSTLEIQRTEQGDSAMYLCASSRDIGGEKLFFGSGTQLSVL.

This clonotype was observed a handful of times. V and J are TRBV27 and TRBJ2-3; D gene uncertain. V lost 5 bases and J 3 bases, leaving 18 bases between the germline ends. In germline, CDR1 is MNHEY, CDR2 SMNVEV (reference sequence). This CDR3 region has 16 residues. The CDR3 coding sequence is TGTGCCAGCAGTCAGCGCGGAAGAGACCCTACAGATACGCAGTATTTT. Translating gives CASSQRGRDPTDTQYF.

There are many counts of this clonotype. The rearrangement joins TRBV12-3 or TRBV12-4 to TRBJ1-3; D is undetermined. V shed 6 bases and J shed 0 bases, with 6 bases lying between them. This CDR3 has 13 amino acids. The CDR3 spells CASRLSSGNTIYF. The DNA of the CDR3 is TGTGCCAGCAGGTTAAGCTCTGGAAACACCATATATTTT.

This chain links TRBV6-5 with TRBJ1-5, with D unresolved. Trimming removed 0 bases from V and 2 bases from J, with 8 bases in between. The CDR3 covers 15 residues. The V gene's germline CDR1 is MNHEY and CDR2 SVGAGI. The CDR3 is CASSYSGFGNQPQHF. In DNA form, the CDR3 reads TGTGCCAGCAGTTACTCGGGGTTCGGCAATCAGCCCCAGCATTTT.